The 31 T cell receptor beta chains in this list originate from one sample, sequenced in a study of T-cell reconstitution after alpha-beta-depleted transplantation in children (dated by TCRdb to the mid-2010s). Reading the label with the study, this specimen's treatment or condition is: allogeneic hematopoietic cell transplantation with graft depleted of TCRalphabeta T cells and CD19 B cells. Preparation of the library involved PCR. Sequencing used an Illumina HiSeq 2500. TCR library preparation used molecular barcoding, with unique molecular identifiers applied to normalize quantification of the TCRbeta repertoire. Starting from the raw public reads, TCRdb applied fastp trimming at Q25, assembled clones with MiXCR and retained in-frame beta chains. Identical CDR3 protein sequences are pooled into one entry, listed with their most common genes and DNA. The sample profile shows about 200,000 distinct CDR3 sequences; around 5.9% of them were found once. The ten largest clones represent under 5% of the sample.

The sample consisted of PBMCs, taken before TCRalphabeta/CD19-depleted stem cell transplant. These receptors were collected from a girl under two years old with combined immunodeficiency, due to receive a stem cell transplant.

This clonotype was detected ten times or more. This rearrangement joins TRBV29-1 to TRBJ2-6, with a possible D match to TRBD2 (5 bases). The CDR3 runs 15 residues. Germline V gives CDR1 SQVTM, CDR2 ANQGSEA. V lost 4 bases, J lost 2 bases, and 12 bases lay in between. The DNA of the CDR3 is TGCAGCGTTGTGTACCCCGGGACTGGGGCCAACGTCCTGACTTTC. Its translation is CSVVYPGTGANVLTF.

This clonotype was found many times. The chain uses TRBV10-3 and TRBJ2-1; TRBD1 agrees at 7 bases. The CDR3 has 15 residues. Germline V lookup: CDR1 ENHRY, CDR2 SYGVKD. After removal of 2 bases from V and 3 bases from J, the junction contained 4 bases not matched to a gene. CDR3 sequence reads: CAISEGAGGYNEQFF. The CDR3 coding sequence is TGTGCCATCAGTGAGGGGGCAGGGGGCTACAATGAGCAGTTCTTC.

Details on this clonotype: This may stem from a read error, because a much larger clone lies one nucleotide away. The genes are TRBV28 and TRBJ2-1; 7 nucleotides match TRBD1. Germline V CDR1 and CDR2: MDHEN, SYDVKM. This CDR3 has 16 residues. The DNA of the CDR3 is TGTGCCAGCACCCCCCCGGACAGGTTATCCTACAATGAGCAGATCTTC. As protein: CASTPPDRLSYNEQIF. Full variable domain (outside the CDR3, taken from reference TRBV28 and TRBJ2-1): DVKVTQSSRYLVKRTGEKVFLECVQDMDHENMFWYRQDPGLGLRLIYFSYDVKMKEKGDIPEGYSVSREKKERFSLILESASTNQTSMYLCASTPPDRLSYNEQIFGPGTRLTVL.

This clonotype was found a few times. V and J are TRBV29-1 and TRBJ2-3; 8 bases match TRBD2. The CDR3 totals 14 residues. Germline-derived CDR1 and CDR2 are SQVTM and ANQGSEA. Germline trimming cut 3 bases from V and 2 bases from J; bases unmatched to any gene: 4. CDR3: CSVERGDNTDTQYF. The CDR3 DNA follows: TGCAGCGTTGAGCGGGGGGACAACACAGATACGCAGTATTTT.

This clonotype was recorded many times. This CDR3 is CSVDDPLTSGSHNEQFF. For the CDR3, the DNA is TGCAGCGTTGATGATCCCCTGACTAGCGGGAGCCACAATGAGCAGTTCTTC. The chain carries TRBV29-1 and TRBJ2-1; 12 bases are a match to TRBD2. Germline trimming cut 3 bases from V and 5 bases from J; bases unmatched to any gene: 11. This CDR3 spans 17 amino acids. The germline V gene has CDR1 SQVTM and CDR2 ANQGSEA.

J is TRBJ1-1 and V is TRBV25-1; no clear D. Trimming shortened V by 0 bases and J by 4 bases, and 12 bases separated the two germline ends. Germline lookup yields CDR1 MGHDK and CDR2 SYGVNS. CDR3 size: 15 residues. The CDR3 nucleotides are TGTGCCAGCAGTGAATATTTTACGGTGGCCACTGAAGCTTTCTTT. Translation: CASSEYFTVATEAFF.

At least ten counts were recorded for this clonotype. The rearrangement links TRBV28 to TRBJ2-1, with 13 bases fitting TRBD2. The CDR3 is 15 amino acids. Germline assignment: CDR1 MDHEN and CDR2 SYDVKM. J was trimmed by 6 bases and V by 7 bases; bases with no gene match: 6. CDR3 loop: CASKGLAGSLNEQFF. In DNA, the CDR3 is TGTGCCAGCAAGGGACTAGCGGGGTCCCTCAATGAGCAGTTCTTC.

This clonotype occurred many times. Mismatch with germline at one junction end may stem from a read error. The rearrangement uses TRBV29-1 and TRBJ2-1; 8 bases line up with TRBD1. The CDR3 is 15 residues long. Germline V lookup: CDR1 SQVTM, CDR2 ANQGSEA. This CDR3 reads CSVEGEDRAIAEQFF. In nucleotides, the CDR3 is TGCAGCGTGGAAGGGGAGGACAGGGCTATAGCCGAGCAGTTCTTC.

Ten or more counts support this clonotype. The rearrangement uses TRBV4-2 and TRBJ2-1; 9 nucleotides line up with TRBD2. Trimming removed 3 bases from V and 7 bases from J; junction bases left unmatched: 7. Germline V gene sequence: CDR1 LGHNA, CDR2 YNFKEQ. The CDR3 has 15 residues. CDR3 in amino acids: CASSHVAGAENEQFF. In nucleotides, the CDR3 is TGTGCCAGCAGCCACGTAGCGGGGGCGGAAAATGAGCAGTTCTTC.

As DNA, the CDR3 is TGTGCCAGCAGCTTACCCCGACCCCCTGGGGTCTACGAGCAGTACTTC. Its protein product is CASSLPRPPGVYEQYF. V and J are TRBV7-9 and TRBJ2-7; the D is unclear. V was trimmed by 2 bases and J by 3 bases, leaving 17 bases between them. This CDR3 spans 16 amino acids. CDR1 and CDR2 from the germline V gene are SEHNR and FQNEAQ (reference sequence).

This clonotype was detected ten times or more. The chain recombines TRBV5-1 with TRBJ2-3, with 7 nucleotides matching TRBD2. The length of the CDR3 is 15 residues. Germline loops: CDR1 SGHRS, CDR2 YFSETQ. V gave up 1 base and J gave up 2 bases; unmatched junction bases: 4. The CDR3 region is CASSLRSGVTDTQYF. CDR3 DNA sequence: TGCGCCAGCAGCTTGCGGAGCGGGGTCACAGATACGCAGTATTTT.

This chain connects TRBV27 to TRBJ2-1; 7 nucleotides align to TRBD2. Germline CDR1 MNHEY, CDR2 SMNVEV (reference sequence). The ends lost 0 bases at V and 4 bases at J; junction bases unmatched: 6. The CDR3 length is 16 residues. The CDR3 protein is CASSLSAGVVYNEQFF. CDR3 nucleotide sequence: TGTGCCAGCAGTTTATCTGCGGGAGTAGTATACAATGAGCAGTTCTTC.

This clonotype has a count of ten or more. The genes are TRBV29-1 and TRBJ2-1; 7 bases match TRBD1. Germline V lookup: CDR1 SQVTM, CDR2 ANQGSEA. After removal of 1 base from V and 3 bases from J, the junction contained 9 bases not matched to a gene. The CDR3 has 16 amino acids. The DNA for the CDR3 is TGCAGCGTTGAAGTAGAGGACAGGATACTCTACAATGAGCAGTTCTTC. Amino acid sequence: CSVEVEDRILYNEQFF.

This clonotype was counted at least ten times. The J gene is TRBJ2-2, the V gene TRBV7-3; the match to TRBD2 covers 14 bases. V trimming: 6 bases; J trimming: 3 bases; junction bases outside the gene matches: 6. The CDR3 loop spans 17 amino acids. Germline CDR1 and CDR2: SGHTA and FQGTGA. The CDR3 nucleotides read TGTGCCAGCAGTGAATGGACTAGCGGGAGGTACACCGGGGAGCTGTTTTTT. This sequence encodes CASSEWTSGRYTGELFF.

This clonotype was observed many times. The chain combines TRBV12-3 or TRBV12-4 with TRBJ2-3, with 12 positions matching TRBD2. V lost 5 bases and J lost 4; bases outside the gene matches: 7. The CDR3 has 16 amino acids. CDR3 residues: CASSLLTSGGPDTQYF. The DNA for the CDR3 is TGTGCCAGCAGTCTACTGACTAGCGGGGGACCAGATACGCAGTATTTT.

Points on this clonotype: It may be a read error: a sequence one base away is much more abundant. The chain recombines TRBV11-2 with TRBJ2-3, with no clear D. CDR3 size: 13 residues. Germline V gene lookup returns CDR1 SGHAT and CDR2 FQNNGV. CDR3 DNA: TGTGCCAGCCGCTTACATGCCCCAGATACGCAGTATTTT. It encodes CASRLHAPDTQYF.

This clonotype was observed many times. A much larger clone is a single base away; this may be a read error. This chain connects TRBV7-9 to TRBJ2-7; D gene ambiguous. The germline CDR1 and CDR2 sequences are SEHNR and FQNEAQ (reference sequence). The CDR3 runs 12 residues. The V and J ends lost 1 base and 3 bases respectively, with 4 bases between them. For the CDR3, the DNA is TGTGCCAGCAGCTTAGGGGACTACGAGCAGTACTTC. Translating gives CASSLGDYEQYF.

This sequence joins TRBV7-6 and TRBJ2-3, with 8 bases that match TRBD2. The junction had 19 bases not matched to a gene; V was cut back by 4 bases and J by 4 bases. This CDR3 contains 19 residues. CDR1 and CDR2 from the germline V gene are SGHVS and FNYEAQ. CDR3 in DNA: TGTGCCAGCAGCTCCATAGTGGCGTCAAGCGGGAGACGTCCAGATACGCAGTATTTT. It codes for CASSSIVASSGRRPDTQYF.

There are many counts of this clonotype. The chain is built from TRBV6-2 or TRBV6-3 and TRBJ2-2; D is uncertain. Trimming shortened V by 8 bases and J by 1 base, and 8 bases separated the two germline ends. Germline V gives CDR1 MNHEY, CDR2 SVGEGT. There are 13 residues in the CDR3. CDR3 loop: CASRSRNTGELFF. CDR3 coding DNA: TGTGCCAGCCGCTCTAGGAACACCGGGGAGCTGTTTTTT.

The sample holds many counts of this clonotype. The CDR3 spells CASSQQHLLAGGKPDEQYF. The CDR3 nucleotides are TGTGCCAGCAGCCAACAACATTTACTAGCGGGGGGGAAACCGGACGAGCAGTACTTC. The chain combines TRBV3-1 with TRBJ2-7; TRBD2 matches 13 bases. This CDR3 spans 19 amino acids. V was clipped by 2 bases and J by 5 bases; unmatched bases: 15. CDR1 LGHDT and CDR2 YNNKEL come from the germline V gene (reference sequence).

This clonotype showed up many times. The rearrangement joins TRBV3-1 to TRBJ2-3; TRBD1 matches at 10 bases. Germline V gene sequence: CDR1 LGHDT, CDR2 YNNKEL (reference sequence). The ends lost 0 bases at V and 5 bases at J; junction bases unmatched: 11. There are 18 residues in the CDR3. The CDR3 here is CASSQDLYGQGDGDTQYF. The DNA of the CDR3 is TGTGCCAGCAGCCAAGATCTATATGGACAGGGGGATGGAGATACGCAGTATTTT.

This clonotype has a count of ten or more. CDR3 sequence: CASSTLAGVDTQYF. CDR3 nucleotides: TGTGCCAGCAGCACACTAGCGGGAGTCGATACGCAGTATTTT. This sequence joins TRBV6-1 and TRBJ2-3; 11 nucleotides align to TRBD2. V was pared by 6 bases and J by 6 bases, with 5 bases of the junction left unmatched. CDR3 length equals 14 residues. Germline CDR1 MNHNS, CDR2 SASEGT.

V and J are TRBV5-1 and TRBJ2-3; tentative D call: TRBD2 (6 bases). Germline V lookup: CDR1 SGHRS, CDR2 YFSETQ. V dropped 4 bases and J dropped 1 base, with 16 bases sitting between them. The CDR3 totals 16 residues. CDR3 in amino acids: CASSPGDFSRTDTQYF. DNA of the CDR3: TGCGCCAGCAGCCCGGGGGACTTCTCCCGCACAGATACGCAGTATTTT.

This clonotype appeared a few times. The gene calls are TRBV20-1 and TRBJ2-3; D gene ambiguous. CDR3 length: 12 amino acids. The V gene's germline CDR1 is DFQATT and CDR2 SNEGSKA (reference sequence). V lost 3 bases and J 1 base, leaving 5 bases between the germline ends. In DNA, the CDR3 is TGCAGTGCTAGGACTGGCACAGATACGCAGTATTTT. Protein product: CSARTGTDTQYF.

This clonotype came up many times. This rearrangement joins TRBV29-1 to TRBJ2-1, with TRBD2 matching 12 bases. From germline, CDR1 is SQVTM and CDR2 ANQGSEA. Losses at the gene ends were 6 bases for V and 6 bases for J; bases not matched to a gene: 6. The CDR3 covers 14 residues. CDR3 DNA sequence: TGCAGCGTCTCCACTAGCGGGGGGTTCAATGAGCAGTTCTTC. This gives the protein CSVSTSGGFNEQFF.

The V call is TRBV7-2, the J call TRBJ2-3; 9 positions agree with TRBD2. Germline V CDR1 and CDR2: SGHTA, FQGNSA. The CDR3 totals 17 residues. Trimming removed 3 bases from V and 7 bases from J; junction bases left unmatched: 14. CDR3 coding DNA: TGTGCCAGCAGCTTGGGCGGGGCGGGAGGGCCACCCTATACGCAGTATTTT. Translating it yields CASSLGGAGGPPYTQYF. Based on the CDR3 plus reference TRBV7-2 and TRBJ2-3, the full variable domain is GAGVSQSPSNKVTEKGKDVELRCDPISGHTALYWYRQSLGQGLEFLIYFQGNSAPDKSGLPSDRFSAERTGGSVSTLTIQRTQQEDSAVYLCASSLGGAGGPPYTQYFGPGTRLTVL.

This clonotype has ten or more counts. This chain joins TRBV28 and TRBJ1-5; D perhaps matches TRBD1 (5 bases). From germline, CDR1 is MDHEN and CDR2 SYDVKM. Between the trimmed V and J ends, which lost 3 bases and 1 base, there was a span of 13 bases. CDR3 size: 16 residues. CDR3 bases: TGTGCCAGCAGTTTCACTTACAGGCAAAGCAATCAGCCCCAGCATTTT. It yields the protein CASSFTYRQSNQPQHF.

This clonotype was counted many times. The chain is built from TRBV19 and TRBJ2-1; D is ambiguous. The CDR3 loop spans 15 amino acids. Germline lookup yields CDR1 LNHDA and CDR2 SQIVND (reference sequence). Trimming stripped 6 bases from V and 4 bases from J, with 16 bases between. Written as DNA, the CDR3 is TGTGCCAGTAGCCCCGCGTTAGGTTCGTACAATGAGCAGTTCTTC. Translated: CASSPALGSYNEQFF. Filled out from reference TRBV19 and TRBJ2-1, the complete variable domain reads DGGITQSPKYLFRKEGQNVTLSCEQNLNHDAMYWYRQDPGQGLRLIYYSQIVNDFQKGDIAEGYSVSREKKESFPLTVTSAQKNPTAFYLCASSPALGSYNEQFFGPGTRLTVL.

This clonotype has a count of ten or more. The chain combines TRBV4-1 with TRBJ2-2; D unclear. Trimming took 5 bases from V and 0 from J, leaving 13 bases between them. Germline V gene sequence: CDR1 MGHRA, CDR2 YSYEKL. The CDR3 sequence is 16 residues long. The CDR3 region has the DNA TGCGCCAGCAGCAACGGACCTGTAGCGAACACCGGGGAGCTGTTTTTT. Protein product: CASSNGPVANTGELFF.

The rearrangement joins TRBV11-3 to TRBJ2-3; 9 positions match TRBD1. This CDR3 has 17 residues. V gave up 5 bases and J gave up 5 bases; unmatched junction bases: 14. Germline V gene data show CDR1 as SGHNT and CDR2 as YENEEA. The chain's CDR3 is CASSPSDRGFGIDTQYF. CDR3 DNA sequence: TGTGCCAGCAGCCCGAGTGACAGGGGGTTCGGAATAGATACGCAGTATTTT.

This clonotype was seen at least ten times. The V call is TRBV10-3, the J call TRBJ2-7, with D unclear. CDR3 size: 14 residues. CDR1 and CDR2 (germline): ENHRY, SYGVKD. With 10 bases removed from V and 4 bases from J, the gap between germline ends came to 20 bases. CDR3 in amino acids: CATRSDLPRYEQYF. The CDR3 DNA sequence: TGTGCCACACGTTCGGACCTCCCAAGGTACGAGCAGTACTTC.